This TCR beta chain was documented in a study of T cell responses to AZD1222 COVID-19 vaccine (dated by TCRdb to 2020 to 2022). Broadly, across the study: AZD1222 recipients with second doses at about 4 weeks or about 12 weeks were pooled, because spike-specific TCR depth and breadth did not differ between schedules. TCR sequencing was performed for about 250 trial participants, of whom about 200 were given two doses of AZD1222 and roughly 25 were given two doses of MenACWY control vaccine. Enrollment into the trials was organized by age into subgroups of 18-55, 56-69 and 70-plus years, and those subgroups contained approximately 160, 26 and 62 TCR-sequenced participants, respectively.

Inclusive of the bounding cysteine and phenylalanine, the CDR3 is 14 residues long. The only DNA kept is the CDR3, 42 bases in frame from the first base. Via the germline V gene (reference sequence), CDR1 is SEHNR and CDR2 FQNEAQ. The trim is 4 bases for V and 6 bases for J, with a gap of 12 bases between the germline ends. The time point label corresponds to: baseline before first vaccination. The vaccinee samples were drawn from two UK trials, COV001 and COV002, one of which was a single-blind randomized controlled phase 2/3 trial testing AZD1222 (ChAdOx1 nCoV-19) in healthy adults. Trial participant PBMC samples were collected at day 0 and day 28 after the second dose for TCRbeta chain sequencing. What the work shows at the level of the full study, not this receptor alone: After two AZD1222 doses, spike-specific TCR breadth and depth were significantly higher than at day 0 and than in MenACWY recipients. The 56-69-year group was small, and its depth increase did not reach significance, likely because of low power. No day 14 peak-response samples were available, so repertoires were characterized only after the peak T cell response. Reportedly, close to half of the unique spike-specific TCRs recognized epitopes lying outside the regions that are mutated in the B.1.351 and B.1.1.7 variants. The vaccine-associated CD4 TCRs covered the entire spike protein, and the dominant responses fell in regions 160-218 and 743-854. Conclusions about previously exposed vaccinees are limited, since just six AZD1222 recipients were seropositive for SARS-CoV-2 at baseline. Participants were mostly white British, with more females than males. The authors suggested clonal diversity may have been underestimated.

Turning to this clone: There is no known antigen for this receptor. One base away there is no much larger clone; base qualities are not given.

The CDR3 regions of human TCRbeta chains were analyzed by immunosequencing. The paper's processing steps were these. TCRs in the repertoires were matched against a reference library of SARS-CoV-2-specific TCRs that had been generated with the MIRA antigen-specificity platform. Breadth was defined as the fraction of unique TCRs that were SARS-CoV-2-associated. Depth was defined as the fraction of total T cells that were SARS-CoV-2-associated. Using the MIRA data, every spike-specific TCR was mapped to the spike region that the TCR reacted to and assigned to either a CD4 or a CD8 class. Log10-transformed breadth and depth values were compared by one-way ANOVA with Sidak's multiple comparisons tests. TCRdb carries this immuneACCESS record with in-frame sequences only. Its versions omit some clonotypes, under half of them owing to an unresolved V gene in the studies checked, with the rest unexplained. The V and J calls and the clone size are those of that table, but D and trimming were determined from the DNA. In this sample the table shows around 110,000 clones, more than 85% of which occur a single time. Together, the top ten hold around 7.5% of the sample.

The sequence came from an adult in good health. The source was peripheral blood, collected on day 0 of AZD1222 vaccination. The sequence joins TRBV7-9 to TRBJ1-4; no D gene call is confident. The CDR3 region: CASSSPRADEKLFF. The DNA reads TGTGCCAGCAGCTCGCCAAGGGCGGATGAAAAACTGTTTTTT.